The present T cell receptor (beta chain) was sequenced within a study of T cell repertoires in cytomegalovirus infection. This clonotype was observed at least ten times. Trimming shortened V by 0 bases and J by 0 bases, and 11 bases separated the two germline ends. The CDR3 spans 16 residues. Germline V lookup: CDR1 MNHEY, CDR2 SVGAGI. MiXCR was run by TCRdb on the reads, yielding one entry per CDR3 protein. Of 600,000 to 800,000 distinct CDR3 sequences in the sample, roughly a quarter were seen once. This TCR was sampled from a human donor in good health (CMV status not recorded). Some clones in this sample may be carry-over from other donors' samples. This chain links TRBV6-5 with TRBJ1-2; D unresolved. Source material: CD8+ T cells from PBMCs. The CDR3 bases are TGTGCCAGCAGTTACTCGGGTCAGTCCCCTAACTATGGCTACACCTTC. Amino acids: CASSYSGQSPNYGYTF.